This TCR beta chain comes out of a study of OX40 agonist ivuxolimab in advanced cancers. A note on the overall study: Ivuxolimab was an agonistic, fully human IgG2 monoclonal antibody directed against OX40 (CD134), a costimulatory receptor. Intravenous ivuxolimab was administered to patients every 2 weeks at six dose levels: 0.01, 0.1, 0.3, 1.5, 3 and 10 mg/kg. Among the roughly 52 dose-escalation patients, around 20 had hepatocellular carcinoma, approximately 15 melanoma, 9 renal cell carcinoma and 9 head and neck cancer. The dose-escalation cohort was about 83% male with a mean age of approximately 60 years, ranging from roughly 20 to 80. Patients were allowed to have had prior anti-PD-1, anti-PD-L1 or anti-CTLA-4 therapy, and approximately 40% of the dose-escalation patients had been treated with checkpoint inhibitors. Partial responses occurred in three dose-escalation patients: two with cutaneous melanoma and one with hepatocellular carcinoma. Peripheral TCRbeta sequencing aimed to test whether ivuxolimab altered TCR sequence diversity and caused clonal T-cell expansion. The paper describes the monotherapy dose-escalation part (N of about 54 patients) of the phase I trial of ivuxolimab.

To sequence the TCRbeta CDR3 region, genomic DNA was isolated from the sorted cells. The immunoSEQ Assay was used to sequence the TCRbeta CDR3 regions. TCRdb obtained this table from immuneACCESS and retained in-frame rearrangements with V and J assigned. These tables miss some clones; where compared with another copy, unresolved V genes account for less than half of the shortfall, and the remainder is unexplained. A total of fewer than 55,000 clones appear in this sample, roughly nine tenths of them only once. The ten largest clones add up to roughly 13% of the sample. Summary of the overall study and its limitations: Which antigens the clonally expanded peripheral T cells were specific for was not determined. After ivuxolimab, expanded clones were on average more numerous among CD8+ T cells than among CD4+ T cells. At doses of 0.1 to 3.0 mg/kg, clonal expansion of both CD4+ and CD8+ blood T cells was observed from baseline to week 6. In partial responders in the 0.1-3.0 mg/kg groups, normalized peripheral clonal expansion was found to be among the lowest, especially among CD8+ T cells. Low levels of normalized T-cell clonal expansion were also seen in some patients who did not respond.

For this clone: Its binding antigen is unknown. No per-base quality is available; no much larger clone lies one base away.

The junction shows trimming of 3 bases on V and 1 base on J, plus 8 bases between the germline ends. CDR1 SNHLY and CDR2 FYNNEI are derived from the germline V gene. Its CDR3 holds 14 amino acids, cysteine through phenylalanine. Only CDR3 DNA is held: 42 bases, read in frame from base 1. Patients with a history of autoimmune disease or receiving systemic immunosuppression were excluded from the trial. Peripheral blood for TCR sequencing was drawn from every dose cohort at baseline, at cycle 4 day 1 and at cycle 7 day 1. Samples came from an open-label, multicenter, first-in-human phase I dose-escalation trial of ivuxolimab. Adults with locally advanced or metastatic melanoma, renal cell, hepatocellular, or head and neck squamous cell carcinoma were enrolled in the trial. Before TCR sequencing, CD4+ T cells and CD8+ T cells from peripheral blood were sorted into separate populations.

The input for sequencing was CD4+ or CD8+ T cells sorted from blood, taken in a trial of the OX40 agonist ivuxolimab. This receptor was obtained from an adult with an advanced solid tumor such as melanoma, head and neck, liver or kidney cancer. The rearrangement joined TRBV2 to TRBJ2-3, with the D gene not confidently named. The CDR3 is CASSDGTRTDTQYF. The nucleotides read TGTGCCAGCAGTGACGGCACGCGCACAGATACGCAGTATTTT. Reference TRBV2 and TRBJ2-3 proteins supply the regions before and after the CDR3; the full variable domain is: EPEVTQTPSHQVTQMGQEVILRCVPISNHLYFYWYRQILGQKVEFLVSFYNNEISEKSEIFDDQFSVERPDGSNFTLKIRSTKLEDSAMYFCASSDGTRTDTQYFGPGTRLTVL.